This TCR beta chain emerged from a study of blood T cell repertoires in COVID-19. Study information: Two negative PCRs, clearance, or symptom resolution characterized the recovered Cohort 3 donors. Nucleic acid was either cDNA or gDNA, and it came from T cells, B-cell-depleted T cells, or PBMCs.

Produced via immunoSEQ multiplex PCR; TCRdb's table is partial and in-frame only. The sample includes hundreds of thousands of clones, 86% of them seen just once. Trimming took 4 bases from V and 3 from J, leaving 16 bases between them. The CDR3 runs 16 residues. Germline loops: CDR1 MGHRA, CDR2 YSYEKL. Each participant's cohort was designated according to participant-reported clinical history. Material: PBMCs or T cells enriched from blood (not recorded which). The receptor comes from a woman aged 45-65 years in a cohort exposed to, infected with or recovered from COVID-19 (not recorded which). The chain joins TRBV4-1 to TRBJ1-5; D perhaps matches TRBD1 (5 bases). The CDR3 spells CASSLQTSTVNQPQHF. The CDR3 nucleotides read TGCGCCAGCAGCCTTCAAACTTCGACAGTCAATCAGCCCCAGCATTTT.